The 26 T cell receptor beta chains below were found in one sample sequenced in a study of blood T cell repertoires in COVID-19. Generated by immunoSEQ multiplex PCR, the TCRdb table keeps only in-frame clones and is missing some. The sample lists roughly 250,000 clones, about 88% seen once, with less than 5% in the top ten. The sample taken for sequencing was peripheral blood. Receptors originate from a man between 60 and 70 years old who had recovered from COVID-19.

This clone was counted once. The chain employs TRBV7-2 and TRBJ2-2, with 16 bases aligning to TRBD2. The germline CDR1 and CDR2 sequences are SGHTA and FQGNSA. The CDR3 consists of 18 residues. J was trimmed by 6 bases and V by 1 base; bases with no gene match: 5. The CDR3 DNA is TGTGCCAGCAGCTTAGTTGGGACTAGCGGGGGGGCATCCGGGGAGCTGTTTTTT. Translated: CASSLVGTSGGASGELFF.

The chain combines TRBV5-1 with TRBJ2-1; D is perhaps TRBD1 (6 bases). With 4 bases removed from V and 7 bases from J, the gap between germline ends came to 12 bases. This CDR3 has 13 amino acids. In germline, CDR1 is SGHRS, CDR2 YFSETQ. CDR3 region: CASSGQTGNEQFF. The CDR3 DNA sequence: TGCGCCAGCAGCGGACAAACAGGGAATGAGCAGTTCTTC. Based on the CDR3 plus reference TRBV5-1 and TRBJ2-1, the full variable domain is KAGVTQTPRYLIKTRGQQVTLSCSPISGHRSVSWYQQTPGQGLQFLFEYFSETQRNKGNFPGRFSGRQFSNSRSEMNVSTLELGDSALYLCASSGQTGNEQFFGPGTRLTVL.

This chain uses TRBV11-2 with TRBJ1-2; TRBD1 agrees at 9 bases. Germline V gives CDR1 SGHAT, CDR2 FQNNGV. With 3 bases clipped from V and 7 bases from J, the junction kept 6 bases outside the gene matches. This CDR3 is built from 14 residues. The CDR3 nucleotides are TGTGCCAGCAGCTTGAAGGGACAGGGCCTTGGCTACACCTTC. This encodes CASSLKGQGLGYTF.

Here the CDR3 reads CATSRDMTAEQPQHF. The DNA of the CDR3 is TGTGCCACCAGCAGAGATATGACAGCCGAACAGCCCCAGCATTTT. V is TRBV15 and J is TRBJ1-5, with D maybe TRBD1 (5 bases). The CDR3 contains 15 residues. Deletions cut 0 bases from V and 7 bases from J, with 13 bases between. Looked up from germline, CDR1 is LNHNV and CDR2 is YYDKDF (reference sequence).

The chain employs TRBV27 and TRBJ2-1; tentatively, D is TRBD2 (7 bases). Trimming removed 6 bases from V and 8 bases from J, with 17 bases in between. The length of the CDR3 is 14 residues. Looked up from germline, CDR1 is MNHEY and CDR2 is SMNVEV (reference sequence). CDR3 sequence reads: CASRVEGGPHEQFF. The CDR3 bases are TGTGCCAGCAGAGTTGAGGGGGGGCCCCATGAGCAGTTCTTC.

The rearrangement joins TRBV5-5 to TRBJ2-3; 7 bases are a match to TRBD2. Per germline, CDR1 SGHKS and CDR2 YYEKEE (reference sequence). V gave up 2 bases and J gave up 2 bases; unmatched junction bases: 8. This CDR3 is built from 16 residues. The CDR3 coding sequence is TGTGCCAGCAGCTTTAGGTCTAGCGGAAACACAGATACGCAGTATTTT. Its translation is CASSFRSSGNTDTQYF.

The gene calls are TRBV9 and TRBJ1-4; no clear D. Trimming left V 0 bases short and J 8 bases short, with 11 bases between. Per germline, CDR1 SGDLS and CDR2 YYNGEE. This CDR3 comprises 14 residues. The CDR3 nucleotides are TGTGCCAGCAGCGTAGATTTCAGGAAGGAAAAACTGTTTTTT. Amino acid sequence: CASSVDFRKEKLFF.

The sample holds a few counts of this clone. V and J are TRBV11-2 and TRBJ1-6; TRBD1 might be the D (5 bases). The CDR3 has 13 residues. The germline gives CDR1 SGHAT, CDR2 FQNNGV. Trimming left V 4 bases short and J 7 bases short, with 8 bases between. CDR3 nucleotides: TGTGCCAGCAGCTCGCAGGGAAATTCACCCCTCCACTTT. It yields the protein CASSSQGNSPLHF.

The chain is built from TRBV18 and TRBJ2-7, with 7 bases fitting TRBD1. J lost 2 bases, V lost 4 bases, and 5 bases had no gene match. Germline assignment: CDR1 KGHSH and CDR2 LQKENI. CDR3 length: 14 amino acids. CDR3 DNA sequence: TGTGCCAGCTCACAAGGGACAGAGCCCTACGAGCAGTACTTC. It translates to CASSQGTEPYEQYF. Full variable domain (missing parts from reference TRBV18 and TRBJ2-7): NAGVMQNPRHLVRRRGQEARLRCSPMKGHSHVYWYRQLPEEGLKFMVYLQKENIIDESGMPKERFSAEFPKEGPSILRIQQVVRGDSAAYFCASSQGTEPYEQYFGPGTRLTVT.

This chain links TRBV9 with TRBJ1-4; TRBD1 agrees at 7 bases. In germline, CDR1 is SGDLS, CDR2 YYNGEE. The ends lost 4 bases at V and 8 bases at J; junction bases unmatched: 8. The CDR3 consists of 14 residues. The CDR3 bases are TGTGCCAGCAGCCCCCAGGACAGGCAAGAAAAACTGTTTTTT. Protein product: CASSPQDRQEKLFF.

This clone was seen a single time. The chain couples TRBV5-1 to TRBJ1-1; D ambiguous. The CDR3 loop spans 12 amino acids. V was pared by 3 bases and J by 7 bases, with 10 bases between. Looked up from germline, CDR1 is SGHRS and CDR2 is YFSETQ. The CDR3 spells CASSYSGGEAFF. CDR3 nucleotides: TGCGCCAGCAGCTACTCTGGCGGTGAAGCTTTCTTT.

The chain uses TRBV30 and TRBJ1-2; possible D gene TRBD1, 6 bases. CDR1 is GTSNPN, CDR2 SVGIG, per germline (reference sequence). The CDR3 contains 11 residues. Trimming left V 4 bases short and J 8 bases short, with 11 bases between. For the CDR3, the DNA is TGTGCCTGGATACAGGGTGGCGGCTACACCTTC. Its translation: CAWIQGGGYTF.

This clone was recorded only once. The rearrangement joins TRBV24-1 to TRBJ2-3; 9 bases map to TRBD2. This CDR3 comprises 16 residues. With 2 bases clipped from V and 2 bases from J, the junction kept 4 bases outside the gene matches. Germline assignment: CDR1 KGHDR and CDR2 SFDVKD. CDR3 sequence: CATSDSVAGDTDTQYF. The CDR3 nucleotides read TGTGCCACCAGTGATTCGGTAGCGGGGGACACAGATACGCAGTATTTT.

The CDR3 region has the DNA TGTGCCAGCAGCTCACGCCCTCCGGGACAGTCAACCATGAACACTGAAGCTTTCTTT. The encoded protein is CASSSRPPGQSTMNTEAFF. V usage is TRBV7-2 and J usage is TRBJ1-1, with 7 nucleotides matching TRBD1. The CDR3 totals 19 residues. From germline, CDR1 is SGHTA and CDR2 FQGNSA. With 4 bases clipped from V and 0 bases from J, the junction kept 17 bases outside the gene matches.

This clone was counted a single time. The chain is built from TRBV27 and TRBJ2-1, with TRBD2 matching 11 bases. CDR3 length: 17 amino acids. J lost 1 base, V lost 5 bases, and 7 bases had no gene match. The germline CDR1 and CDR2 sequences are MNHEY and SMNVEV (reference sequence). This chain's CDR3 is CASSPYGLAGSYNEQFF. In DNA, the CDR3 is TGTGCCAGCAGTCCCTACGGACTAGCGGGTTCCTACAATGAGCAGTTCTTC.

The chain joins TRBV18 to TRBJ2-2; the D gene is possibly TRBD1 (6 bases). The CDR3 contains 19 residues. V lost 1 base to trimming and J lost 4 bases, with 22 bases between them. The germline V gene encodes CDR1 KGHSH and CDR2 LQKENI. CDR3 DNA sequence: TGTGCCAGCTCACCACGCAACTCTAGGGCAGGGGTACGCACCGGGGAGCTGTTTTTT. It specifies CASSPRNSRAGVRTGELFF.

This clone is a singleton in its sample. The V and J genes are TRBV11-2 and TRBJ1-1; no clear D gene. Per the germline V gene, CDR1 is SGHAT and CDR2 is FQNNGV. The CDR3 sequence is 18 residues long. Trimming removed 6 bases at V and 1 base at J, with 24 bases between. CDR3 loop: CASSSGSSFFSRNTEAFF. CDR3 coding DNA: TGTGCCAGCAGTTCCGGGTCCTCTTTCTTTAGCCGGAACACTGAAGCTTTCTTT. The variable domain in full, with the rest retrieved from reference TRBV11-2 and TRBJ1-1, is EAGVAQSPRYKIIEKRQSVAFWCNPISGHATLYWYQQILGQGPKLLIQFQNNGVVDDSQLPKDRFSAERLKGVDSTLKIQPAKLEDSAVYLCASSSGSSFFSRNTEAFFGQGTRLTVV.

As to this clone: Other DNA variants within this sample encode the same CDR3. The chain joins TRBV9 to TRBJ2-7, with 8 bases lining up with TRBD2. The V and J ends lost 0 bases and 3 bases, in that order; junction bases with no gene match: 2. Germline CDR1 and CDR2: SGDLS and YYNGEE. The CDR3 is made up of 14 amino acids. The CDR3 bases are TGTGCCAGCAGCGTAGCGGGGGGGGACTACGAGCAGTACTTC. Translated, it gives CASSVAGGDYEQYF. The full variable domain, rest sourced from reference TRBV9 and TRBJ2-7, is DSGVTQTPKHLITATGQRVTLRCSPRSGDLSVYWYQQSLDQGLQFLIQYYNGEERAKGNILERFSAQQFPDLHSELNLSSLELGDSALYFCASSVAGGDYEQYFGPGTRLTVT.

CDR3 coding DNA: TGTGCCAGCAGCTTAAAGGTTGCGGGACAGGGCTCTTCACCCCTCCACTTT. This translates into CASSLKVAGQGSSPLHF. The gene calls are TRBV7-3 and TRBJ1-6; TRBD1 matches at 9 bases. The CDR3 is made up of 17 amino acids. V was pared by 1 base and J by 9 bases, with 10 bases of the junction left unmatched. The V gene's germline CDR1 is SGHTA and CDR2 FQGTGA.

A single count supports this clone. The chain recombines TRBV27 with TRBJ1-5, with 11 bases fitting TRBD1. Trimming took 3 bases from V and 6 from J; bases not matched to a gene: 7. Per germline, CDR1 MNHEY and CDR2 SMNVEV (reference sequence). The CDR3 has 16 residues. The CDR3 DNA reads TGTGCCAGCAGTTTGGTGGGACAGGGGGGAGGTCAGCCCCAGCATTTT. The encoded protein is CASSLVGQGGGQPQHF.

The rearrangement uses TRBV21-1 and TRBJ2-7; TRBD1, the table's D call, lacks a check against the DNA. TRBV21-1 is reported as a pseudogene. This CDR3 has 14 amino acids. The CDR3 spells CASSKGPGGYEQYF. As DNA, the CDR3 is TGTGCCAGCAGCAAAGGCCCAGGGGGCTACGAGCAGTACTTC.

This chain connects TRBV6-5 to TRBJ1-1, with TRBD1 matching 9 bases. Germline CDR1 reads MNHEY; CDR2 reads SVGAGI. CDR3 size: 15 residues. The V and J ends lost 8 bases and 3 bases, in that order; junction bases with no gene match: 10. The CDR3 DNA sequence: TGTGCCAGCCAACCCGGGACAGGGCTTTACACTGAAGCTTTCTTT. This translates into CASQPGTGLYTEAFF.

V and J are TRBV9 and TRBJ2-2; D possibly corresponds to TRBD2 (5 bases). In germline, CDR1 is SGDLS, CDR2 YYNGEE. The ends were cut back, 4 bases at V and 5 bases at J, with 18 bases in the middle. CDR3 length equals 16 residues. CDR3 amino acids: CASSPNPAVVTGELFF. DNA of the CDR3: TGTGCCAGCAGCCCAAATCCAGCGGTTGTGACCGGGGAGCTGTTTTTT.

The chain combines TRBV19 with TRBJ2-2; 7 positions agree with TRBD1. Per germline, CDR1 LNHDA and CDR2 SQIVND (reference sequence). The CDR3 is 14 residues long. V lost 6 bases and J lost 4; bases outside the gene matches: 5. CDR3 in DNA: TGTGCCAGTAGCTGGACAGGCCCCACCGGGGAGCTGTTTTTT. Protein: CASSWTGPTGELFF.

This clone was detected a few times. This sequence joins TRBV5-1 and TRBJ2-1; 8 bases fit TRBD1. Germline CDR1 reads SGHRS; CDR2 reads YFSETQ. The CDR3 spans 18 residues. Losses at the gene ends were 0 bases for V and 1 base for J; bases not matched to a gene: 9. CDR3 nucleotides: TGCGCCAGCAGCTTGGTACCCCTCGGACAGGGTTCCTACAATGAGCAGTTCTTC. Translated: CASSLVPLGQGSYNEQFF.

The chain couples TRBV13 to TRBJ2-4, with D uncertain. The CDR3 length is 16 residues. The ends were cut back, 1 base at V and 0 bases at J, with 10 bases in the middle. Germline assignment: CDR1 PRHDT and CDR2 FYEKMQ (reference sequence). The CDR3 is CASSLVHSQAKNIQYF. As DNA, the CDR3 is TGTGCCAGCAGCTTAGTCCACTCTCAAGCCAAAAACATTCAGTACTTC.